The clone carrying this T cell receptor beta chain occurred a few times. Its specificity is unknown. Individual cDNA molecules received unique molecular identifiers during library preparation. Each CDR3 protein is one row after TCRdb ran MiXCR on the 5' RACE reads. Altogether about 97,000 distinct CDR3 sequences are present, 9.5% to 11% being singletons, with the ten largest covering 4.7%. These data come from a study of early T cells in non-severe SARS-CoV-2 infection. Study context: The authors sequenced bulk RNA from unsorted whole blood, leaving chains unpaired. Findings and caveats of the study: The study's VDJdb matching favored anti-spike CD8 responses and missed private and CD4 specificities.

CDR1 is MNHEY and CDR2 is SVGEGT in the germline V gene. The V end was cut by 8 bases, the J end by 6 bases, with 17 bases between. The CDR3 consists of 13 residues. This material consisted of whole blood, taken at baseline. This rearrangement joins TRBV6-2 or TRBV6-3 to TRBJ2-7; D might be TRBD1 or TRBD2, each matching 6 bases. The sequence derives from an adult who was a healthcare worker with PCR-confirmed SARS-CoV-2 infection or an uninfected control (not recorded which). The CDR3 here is CASGRTERGEQYF. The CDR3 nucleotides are TGTGCCAGCGGGAGGACAGAGAGAGGCGAGCAGTACTTC.